The T cell receptor (beta chain) under discussion was sequenced for a study of blood T cell repertoires in COVID-19. In the source study's methods: Amplified reference gene primers provided the basis for estimating nucleated cell counts. The protocol was immunoSEQ multiplex PCR, while the TCRdb copy is restricted to in-frame clones and leaves out a portion. For V, J and clone size, that table is used; D and trimming come from the DNA. This sample has roughly 61,000 clones, with about 91% found just once. The V gene's germline CDR1 is MNHEY and CDR2 SVGAGI. V lost 6 bases to trimming and J lost 5 bases, with 13 bases between them. This CDR3 contains 13 residues.

The source is a man aged 60 to 69 with acute or convalescent COVID-19. The V gene is TRBV6-5, the J gene TRBJ1-1; maybe TRBD1 (6 bases). The sample was peripheral blood. CDR3 protein: CASRDQGRTEAFF. CDR3 coding DNA: TGTGCCAGCAGGGATCAGGGGCGGACTGAAGCTTTCTTT.